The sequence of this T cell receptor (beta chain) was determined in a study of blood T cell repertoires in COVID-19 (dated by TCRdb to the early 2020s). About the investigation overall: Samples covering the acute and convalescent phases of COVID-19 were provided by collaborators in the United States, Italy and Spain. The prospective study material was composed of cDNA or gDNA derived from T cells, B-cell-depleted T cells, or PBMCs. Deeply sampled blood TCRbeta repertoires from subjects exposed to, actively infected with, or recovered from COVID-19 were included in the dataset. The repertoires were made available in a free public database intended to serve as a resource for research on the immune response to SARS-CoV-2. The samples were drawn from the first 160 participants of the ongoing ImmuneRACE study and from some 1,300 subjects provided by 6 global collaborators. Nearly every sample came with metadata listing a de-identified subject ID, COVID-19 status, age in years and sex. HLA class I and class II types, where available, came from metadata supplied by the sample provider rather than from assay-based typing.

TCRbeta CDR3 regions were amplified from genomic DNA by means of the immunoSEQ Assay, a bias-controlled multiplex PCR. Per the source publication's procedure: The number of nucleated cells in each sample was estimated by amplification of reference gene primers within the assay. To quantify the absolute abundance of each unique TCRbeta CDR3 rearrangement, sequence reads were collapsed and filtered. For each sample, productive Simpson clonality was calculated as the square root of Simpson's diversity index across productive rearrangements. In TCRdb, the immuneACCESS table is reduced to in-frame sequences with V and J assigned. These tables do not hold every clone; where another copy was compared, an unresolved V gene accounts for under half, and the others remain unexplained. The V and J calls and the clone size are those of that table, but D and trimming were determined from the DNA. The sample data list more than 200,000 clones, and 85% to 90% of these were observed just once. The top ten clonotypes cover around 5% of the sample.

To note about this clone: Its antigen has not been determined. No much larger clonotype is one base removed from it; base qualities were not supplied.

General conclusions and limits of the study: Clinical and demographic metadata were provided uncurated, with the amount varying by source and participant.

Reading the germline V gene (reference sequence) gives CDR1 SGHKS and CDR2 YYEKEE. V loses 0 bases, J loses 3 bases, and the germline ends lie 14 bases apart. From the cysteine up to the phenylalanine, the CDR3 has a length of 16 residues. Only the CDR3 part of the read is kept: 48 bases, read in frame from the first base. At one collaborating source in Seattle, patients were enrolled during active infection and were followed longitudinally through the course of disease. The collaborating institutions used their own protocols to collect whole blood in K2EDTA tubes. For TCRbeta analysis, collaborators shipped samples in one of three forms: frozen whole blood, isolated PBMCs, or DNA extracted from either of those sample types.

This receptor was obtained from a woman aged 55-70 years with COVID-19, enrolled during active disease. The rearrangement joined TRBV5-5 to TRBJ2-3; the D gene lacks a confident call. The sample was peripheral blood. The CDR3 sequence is CASSLDAVAVTDTQYF. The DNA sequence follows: TGTGCCAGCAGCTTGGACGCGGTAGCTGTGACAGATACGCAGTATTTT.